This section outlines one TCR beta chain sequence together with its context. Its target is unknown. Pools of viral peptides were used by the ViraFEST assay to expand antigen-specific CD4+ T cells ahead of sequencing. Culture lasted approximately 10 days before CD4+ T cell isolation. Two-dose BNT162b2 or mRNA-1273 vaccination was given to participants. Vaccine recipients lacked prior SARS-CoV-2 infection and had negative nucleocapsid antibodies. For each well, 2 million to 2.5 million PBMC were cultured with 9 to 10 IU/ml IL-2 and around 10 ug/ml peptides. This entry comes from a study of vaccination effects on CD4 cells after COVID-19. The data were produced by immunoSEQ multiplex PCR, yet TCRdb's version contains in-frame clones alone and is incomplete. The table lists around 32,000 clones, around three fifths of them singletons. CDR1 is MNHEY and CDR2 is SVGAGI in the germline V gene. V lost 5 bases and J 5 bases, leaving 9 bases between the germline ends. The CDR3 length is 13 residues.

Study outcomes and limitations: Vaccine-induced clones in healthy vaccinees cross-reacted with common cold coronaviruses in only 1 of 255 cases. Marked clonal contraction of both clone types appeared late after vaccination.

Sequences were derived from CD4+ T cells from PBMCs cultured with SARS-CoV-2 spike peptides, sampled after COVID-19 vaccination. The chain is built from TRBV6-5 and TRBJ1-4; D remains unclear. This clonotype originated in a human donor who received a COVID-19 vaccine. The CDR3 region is CASSPGLNEKLFF. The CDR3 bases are TGTGCCAGCAGTCCGGGCTTGAATGAAAAACTGTTTTTT.